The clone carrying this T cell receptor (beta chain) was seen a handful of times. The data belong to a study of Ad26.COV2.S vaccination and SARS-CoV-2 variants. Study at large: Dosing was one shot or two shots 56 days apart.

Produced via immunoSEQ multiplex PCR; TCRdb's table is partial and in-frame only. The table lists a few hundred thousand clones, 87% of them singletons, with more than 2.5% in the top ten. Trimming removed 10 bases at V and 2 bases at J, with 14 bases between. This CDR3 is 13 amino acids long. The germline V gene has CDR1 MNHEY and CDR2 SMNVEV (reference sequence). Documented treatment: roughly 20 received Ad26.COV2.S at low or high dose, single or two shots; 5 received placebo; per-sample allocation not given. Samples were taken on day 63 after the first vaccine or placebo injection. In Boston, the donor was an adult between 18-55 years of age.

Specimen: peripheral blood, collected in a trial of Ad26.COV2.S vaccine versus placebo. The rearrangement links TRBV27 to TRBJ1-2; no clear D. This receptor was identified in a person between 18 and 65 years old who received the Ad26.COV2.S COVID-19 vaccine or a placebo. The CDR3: CAICFPGNYGYTF. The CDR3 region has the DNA TGTGCCATCTGCTTTCCAGGAAACTATGGCTACACCTTC.